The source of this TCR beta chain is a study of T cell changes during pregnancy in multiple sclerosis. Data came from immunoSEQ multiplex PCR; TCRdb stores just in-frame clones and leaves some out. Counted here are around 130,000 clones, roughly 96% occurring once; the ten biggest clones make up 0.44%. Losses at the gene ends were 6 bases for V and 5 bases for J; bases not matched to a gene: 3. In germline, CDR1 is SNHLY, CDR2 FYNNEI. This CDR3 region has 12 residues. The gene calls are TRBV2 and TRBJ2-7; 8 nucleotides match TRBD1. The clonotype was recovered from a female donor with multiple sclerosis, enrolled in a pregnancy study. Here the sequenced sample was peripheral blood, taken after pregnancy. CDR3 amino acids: CASRDRVNEQYF. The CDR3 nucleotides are TGTGCCAGCAGGGACAGGGTCAACGAGCAGTACTTC.